This record looks at one T cell receptor beta chain sequence and its context. Methods used by the authors: Estimated nucleated cell counts came from reference gene primer amplification. Only in-frame clones appear in the TCRdb table, and some are missing; sequencing was by immunoSEQ multiplex PCR. The V and J calls and the clone size are those of that table, but D and trimming were determined from the DNA. The sample includes 77,000 or so clones, around 83% of them seen just once. This sample is drawn from a study of blood T cell repertoires in COVID-19. The CDR3 length is 15 residues. Per germline, CDR1 LNHDA and CDR2 SQIVND (reference sequence). V was pared by 5 bases and J by 9 bases, with 7 bases of the junction left unmatched.

What was sequenced was peripheral blood. The chain couples TRBV19 to TRBJ2-1; 13 nucleotides align to TRBD2. The receptor was isolated from a young man with COVID-19, enrolled during active disease. The CDR3 DNA follows: TGTGCCAGTAGTGTTGGGACTAGCGGGGTGGGTGAGCAGTTCTTC. The encoded protein is CASSVGTSGVGEQFF.